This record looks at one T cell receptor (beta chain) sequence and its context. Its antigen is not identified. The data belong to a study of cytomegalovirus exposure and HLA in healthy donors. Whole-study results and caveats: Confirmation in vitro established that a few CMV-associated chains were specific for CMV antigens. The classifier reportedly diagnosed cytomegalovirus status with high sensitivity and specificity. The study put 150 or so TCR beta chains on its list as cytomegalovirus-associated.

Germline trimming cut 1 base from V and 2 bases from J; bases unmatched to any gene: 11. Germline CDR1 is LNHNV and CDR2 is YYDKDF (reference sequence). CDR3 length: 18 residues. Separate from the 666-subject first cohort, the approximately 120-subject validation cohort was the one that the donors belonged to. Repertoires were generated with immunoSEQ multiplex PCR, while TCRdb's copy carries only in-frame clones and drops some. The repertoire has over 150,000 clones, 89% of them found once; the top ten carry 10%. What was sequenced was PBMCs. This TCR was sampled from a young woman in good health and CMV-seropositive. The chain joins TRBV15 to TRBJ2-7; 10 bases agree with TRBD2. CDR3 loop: CATSRGVASGSLAYEQYF. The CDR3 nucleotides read TGTGCCACCAGCAGAGGAGTGGCTAGCGGGAGTCTGGCCTACGAGCAGTACTTC.